The 9 T cell receptor beta chains in this list originate from one sample, sequenced in a study of T cell responses to AZD1222 COVID-19 vaccine. Only in-frame clones appear in the TCRdb table, and some are missing; sequencing was by immunoSEQ multiplex PCR. The repertoire holds about 100,000 clones, with around 90% as singletons. This material consisted of peripheral blood, taken on day 0 of AZD1222 vaccination. These receptors were obtained from an adult in good health.

The genes are TRBV29-1 and TRBJ1-1, with a tentative D call TRBD1 (5 bases). V lost 0 bases and J 1 base, leaving 6 bases between the germline ends. This CDR3 is 13 amino acids long. The V gene's germline CDR1 is SQVTM and CDR2 ANQGSEA. CDR3 nucleotide sequence: TGCAGCGTTGAAGATGACAGGAACACTGAAGCTTTCTTT. Translating it yields CSVEDDRNTEAFF.

The V gene is TRBV2, the J gene TRBJ1-5; 7 nucleotides align to TRBD1. The CDR3 consists of 14 residues. Trimming cost V 4 bases and J 2 bases; bases outside gene matches: 2. Germline V gives CDR1 SNHLY, CDR2 FYNNEI. CDR3: CASSARGGNQPQHF. As DNA, the CDR3 is TGTGCCAGCAGTGCCAGGGGGGGCAATCAGCCCCAGCATTTT.

About this clone itself: A read error may produce the germline difference seen at one junction end. The chain is built from TRBV6-5 and TRBJ2-3; D might be TRBD1 (5 bases). The CDR3 totals 13 residues. The germline V gene has CDR1 MNHEY and CDR2 SVGAGI. The CDR3 DNA sequence: TGTACCAGCAGACAGACTAGCACAGATACGCAGTATTTT. Its protein product is CTSRQTSTDTQYF.

The V and J genes are TRBV18 and TRBJ1-5, with D unresolved. Trimming pared 3 bases from V and 2 bases from J, leaving 11 bases between. CDR1 KGHSH and CDR2 LQKENI come from the germline V gene. CDR3 size: 15 residues. CDR3 residues: CASSPLGSGNQPQHF. CDR3 coding DNA: TGTGCCAGCTCACCGCTGGGTTCGGGCAATCAGCCCCAGCATTTT.

This chain joins TRBV5-5 and TRBJ2-7; TRBD1 aligns across 10 bases. Germline CDR1 reads SGHKS; CDR2 reads YYEKEE (reference sequence). There are 13 residues in the CDR3. Trimming at V came to 4 bases and at J to 7 bases, leaving 5 bases not matched to a gene. The CDR3 nucleotides are TGTGCCAGCAGCGAGGGGACAGGGGTTGAGCAGTACTTC. Protein sequence: CASSEGTGVEQYF.

The CDR3 nucleotides are TGTGCCACCAGTGACTCAGCAGAGGGGAAAGATGAGCAGTTCTTC. Amino acids: CATSDSAEGKDEQFF. The gene calls are TRBV24-1 and TRBJ2-1; D might be TRBD1 or TRBD2, each matching 5 bases. The CDR3 consists of 15 residues. The germline V and J ends were trimmed by 4 bases and 8 bases, with 17 bases remaining between them. The germline V gene encodes CDR1 KGHDR and CDR2 SFDVKD.

This chain uses TRBV9 with TRBJ2-5; 7 bases agree with TRBD2. CDR1 is SGDLS and CDR2 is YYNGEE in the germline V gene. This CDR3 region has 16 residues. V shed 3 bases and J 5 bases; nucleotides not matched to a gene: 13. CDR3 loop: CASSGYVLREPETQYF. The CDR3 bases are TGTGCCAGCAGCGGCTACGTCCTGCGGGAGCCGGAGACCCAGTACTTC.

The V and J genes are TRBV28 and TRBJ2-7; 8 bases match TRBD2. After removal of 10 bases from V and 4 bases from J, the junction contained 9 bases not matched to a gene. Germline values: CDR1 MDHEN, CDR2 SYDVKM. There are 13 residues in the CDR3. The CDR3 DNA is TGTGCCACCGGGGGCGGGGGGCTGTACGAGCAGTACTTC. Protein product: CATGGGGLYEQYF.

The genes are TRBV5-4 and TRBJ1-6; TRBD1 agrees at 8 bases. The CDR3 loop spans 18 amino acids. Germline V lookup: CDR1 SGHNT, CDR2 YYREEE (reference sequence). V shed 7 bases and J 6 bases; nucleotides not matched to a gene: 18. In nucleotides, the CDR3 is TGTGCCAGCCAACTCGGGGGAGGACAGGGCGTGAGTAATTCACCCCTCCACTTT. Translation: CASQLGGGQGVSNSPLHF.